This section outlines one T cell receptor beta chain sequence together with its context. The target antigen is unknown. One entry per CDR3 protein, called by TCRdb with MiXCR from the 5' RACE reads. Counted here are hundreds of thousands of distinct CDR3 sequences, about 16% occurring once; the ten biggest clones make up 3.5% to 4%. The sample belongs to a study of T-cell memory formation after mild COVID-19. The CDR3 runs 15 residues. V was trimmed by 2 bases and J by 2 bases, leaving 10 bases between them. The germline V gene has CDR1 SGHTA and CDR2 FQGNSA. The study's findings and limits: Day 15 to 85 contracting clones showed balanced CD4/CD8; later expanders leaned CD4+.

The sample taken for sequencing was PBMCs or a T cell subset sorted from them (not recorded which). The TCR sequence derives from a man younger than 35 who had mild COVID-19 (a few samples of this study predate the infection). Cell type and time point are not known. The chain recombines TRBV7-2 with TRBJ1-5; a weak D match, TRBD1 (5 bases). CDR3 nucleotides: TGTGCCAGCAGCTTATCATGGGGGGGCAATCAGCCCCAGCATTTT. Its protein product is CASSLSWGGNQPQHF.